This T cell receptor beta chain was retrieved from a study of cytomegalovirus exposure and HLA in healthy donors. Use of 60 Vbeta and 13 Jbeta primers characterized the PCR. Clones were read by immunoSEQ multiplex PCR, and TCRdb kept only the in-frame ones, dropping some. The table has 100,000 to 150,000 clones, 60% to 80% seen once. A word on this clone: The antigen is not known.

The length of the CDR3 is 14 residues. CDR1 and CDR2 (germline): SGDLS, YYNGEE. J was trimmed by 9 bases and V by 4 bases; bases with no gene match: 6. Study results and caveats: Presence/absence analyses treated sequencing depth as roughly uniform across donors. The authors enumerated around 150 TCR beta chains as linked to cytomegalovirus.

The chain links TRBV9 to TRBJ2-2; 10 bases agree with TRBD1. The source is a man in his fifties in good health and CMV-seropositive. The sequenced sample was PBMCs. As DNA, the CDR3 is TGTGCCAGCAGCACTGACAGGGGGCAGCGGGAGCTGTTTTTT. As protein: CASSTDRGQRELFF. The variable domain in full, completed from reference TRBV9 and TRBJ2-2, reads DSGVTQTPKHLITATGQRVTLRCSPRSGDLSVYWYQQSLDQGLQFLIQYYNGEERAKGNILERFSAQQFPDLHSELNLSSLELGDSALYFCASSTDRGQRELFFGEGSRLTVL.